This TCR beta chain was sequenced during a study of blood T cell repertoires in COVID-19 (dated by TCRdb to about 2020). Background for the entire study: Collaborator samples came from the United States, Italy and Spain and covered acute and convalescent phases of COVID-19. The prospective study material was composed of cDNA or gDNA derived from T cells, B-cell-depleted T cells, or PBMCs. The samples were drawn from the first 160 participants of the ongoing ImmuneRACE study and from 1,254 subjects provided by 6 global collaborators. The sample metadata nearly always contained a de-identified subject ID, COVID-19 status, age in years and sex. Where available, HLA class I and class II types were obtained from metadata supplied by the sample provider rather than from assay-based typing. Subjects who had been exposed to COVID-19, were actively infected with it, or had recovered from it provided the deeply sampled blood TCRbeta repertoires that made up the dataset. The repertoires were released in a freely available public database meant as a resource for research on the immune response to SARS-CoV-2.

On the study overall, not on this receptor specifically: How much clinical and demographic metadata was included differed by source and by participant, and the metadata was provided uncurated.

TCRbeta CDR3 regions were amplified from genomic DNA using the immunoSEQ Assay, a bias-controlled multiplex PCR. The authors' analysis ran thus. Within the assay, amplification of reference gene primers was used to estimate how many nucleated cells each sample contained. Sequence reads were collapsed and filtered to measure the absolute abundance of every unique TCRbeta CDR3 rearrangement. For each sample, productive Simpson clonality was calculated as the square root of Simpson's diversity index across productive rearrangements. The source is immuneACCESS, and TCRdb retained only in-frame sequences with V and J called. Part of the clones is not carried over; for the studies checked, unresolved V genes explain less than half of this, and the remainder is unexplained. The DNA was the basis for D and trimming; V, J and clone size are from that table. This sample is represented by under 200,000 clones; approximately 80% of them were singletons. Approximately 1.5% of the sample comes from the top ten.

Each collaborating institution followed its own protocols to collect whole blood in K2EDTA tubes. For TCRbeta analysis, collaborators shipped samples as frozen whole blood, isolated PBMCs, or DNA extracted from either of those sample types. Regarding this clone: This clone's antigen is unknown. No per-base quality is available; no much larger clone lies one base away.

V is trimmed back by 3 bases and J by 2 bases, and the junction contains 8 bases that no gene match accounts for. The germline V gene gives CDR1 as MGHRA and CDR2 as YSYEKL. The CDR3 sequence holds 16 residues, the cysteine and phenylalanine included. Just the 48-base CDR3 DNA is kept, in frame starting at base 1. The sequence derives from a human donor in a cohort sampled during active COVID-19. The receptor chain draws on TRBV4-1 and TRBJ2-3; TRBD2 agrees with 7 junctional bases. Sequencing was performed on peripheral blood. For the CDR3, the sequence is CASSHRAAGTTDTQYF. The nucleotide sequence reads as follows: TGCGCCAGCAGCCACAGGGCAGCGGGAACCACAGATACGCAGTATTTT.